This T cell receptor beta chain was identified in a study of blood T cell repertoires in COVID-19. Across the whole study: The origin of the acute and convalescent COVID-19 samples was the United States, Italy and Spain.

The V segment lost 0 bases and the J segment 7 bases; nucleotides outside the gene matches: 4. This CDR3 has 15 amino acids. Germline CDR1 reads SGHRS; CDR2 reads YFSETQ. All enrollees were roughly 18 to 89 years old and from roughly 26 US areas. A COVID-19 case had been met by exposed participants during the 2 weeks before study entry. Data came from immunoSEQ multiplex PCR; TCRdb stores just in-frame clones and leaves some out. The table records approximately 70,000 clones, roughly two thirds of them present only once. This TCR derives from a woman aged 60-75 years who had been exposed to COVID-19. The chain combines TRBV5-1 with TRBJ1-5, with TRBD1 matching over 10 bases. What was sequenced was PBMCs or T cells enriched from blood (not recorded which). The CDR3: CASSLAGTGEQPQHF. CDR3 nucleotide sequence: TGCGCCAGCAGCTTGGCCGGGACAGGGGAACAGCCCCAGCATTTT.